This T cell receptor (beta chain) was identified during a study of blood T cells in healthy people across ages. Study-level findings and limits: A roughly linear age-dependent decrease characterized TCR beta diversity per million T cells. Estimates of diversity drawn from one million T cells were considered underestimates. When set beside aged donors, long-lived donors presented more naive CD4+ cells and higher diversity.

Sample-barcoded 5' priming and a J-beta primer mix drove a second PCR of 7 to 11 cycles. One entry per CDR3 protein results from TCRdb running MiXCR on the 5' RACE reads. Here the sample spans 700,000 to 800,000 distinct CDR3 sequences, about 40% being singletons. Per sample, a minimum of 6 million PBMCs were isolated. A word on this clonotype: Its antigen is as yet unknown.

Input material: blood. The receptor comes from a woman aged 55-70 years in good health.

The CDR3 coding sequence is TGCAGTGTATGGAACAGGGGCCCTAACGCTGAAGCTTTCTTT. Its translation: CSVWNRGPNAEAFF. The chain uses TRBV29-1 and TRBJ1-1, with 7 nucleotides matching TRBD1. This CDR3 contains 14 residues. Germline CDR1 and CDR2: SQVTM and ANQGSEA.